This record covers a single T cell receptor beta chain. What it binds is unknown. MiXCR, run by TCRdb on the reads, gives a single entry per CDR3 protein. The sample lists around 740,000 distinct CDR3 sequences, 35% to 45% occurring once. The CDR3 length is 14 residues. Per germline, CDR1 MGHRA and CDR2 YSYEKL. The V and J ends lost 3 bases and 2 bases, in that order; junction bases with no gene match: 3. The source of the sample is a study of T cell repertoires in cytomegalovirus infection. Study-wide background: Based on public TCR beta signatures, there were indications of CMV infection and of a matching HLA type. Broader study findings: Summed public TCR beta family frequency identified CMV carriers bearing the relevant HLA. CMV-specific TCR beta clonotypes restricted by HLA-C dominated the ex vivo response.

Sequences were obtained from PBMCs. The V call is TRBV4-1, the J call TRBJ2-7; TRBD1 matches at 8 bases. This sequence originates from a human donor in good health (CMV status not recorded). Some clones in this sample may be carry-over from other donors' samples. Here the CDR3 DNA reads TGCGCCAGCAGCCAGCAACAGGGGGCCTACGAGCAGTACTTC. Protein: CASSQQQGAYEQYF.